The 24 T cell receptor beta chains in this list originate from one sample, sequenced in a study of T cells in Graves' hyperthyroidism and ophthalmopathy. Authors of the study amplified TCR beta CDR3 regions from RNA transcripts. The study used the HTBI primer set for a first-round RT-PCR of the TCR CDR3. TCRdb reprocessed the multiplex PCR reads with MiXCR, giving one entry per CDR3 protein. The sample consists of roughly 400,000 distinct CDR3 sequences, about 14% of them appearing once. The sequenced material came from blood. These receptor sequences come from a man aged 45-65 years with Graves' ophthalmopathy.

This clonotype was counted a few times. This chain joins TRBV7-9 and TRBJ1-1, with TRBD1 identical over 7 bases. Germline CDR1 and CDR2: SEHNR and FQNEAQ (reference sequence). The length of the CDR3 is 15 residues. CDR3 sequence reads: CAGEGADRLNTEAFF. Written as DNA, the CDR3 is TGTGCTGGGGAGGGGGCGGACCGATTGAACACTGAAGCTTTCTTT. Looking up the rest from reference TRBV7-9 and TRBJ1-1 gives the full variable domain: DTGVSQNPRHKITKRGQNVTFRCDPISEHNRLYWYRQTLGQGPEFLTYFQNEAQLEKSRLLSDRFSAERPKGSFSTLEIQRTEQGDSAMYLCAGEGADRLNTEAFFGQGTRLTVV.

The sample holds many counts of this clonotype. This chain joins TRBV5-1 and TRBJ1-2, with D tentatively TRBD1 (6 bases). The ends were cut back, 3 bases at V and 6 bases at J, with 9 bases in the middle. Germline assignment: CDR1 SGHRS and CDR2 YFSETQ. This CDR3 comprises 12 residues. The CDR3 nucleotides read TGCGCCAGCAGCTCTCCAGGGGATGGCTACACCTTC. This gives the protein CASSSPGDGYTF. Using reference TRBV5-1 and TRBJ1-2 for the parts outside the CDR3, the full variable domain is KAGVTQTPRYLIKTRGQQVTLSCSPISGHRSVSWYQQTPGQGLQFLFEYFSETQRNKGNFPGRFSGRQFSNSRSEMNVSTLELGDSALYLCASSSPGDGYTFGSGTRLTVV.

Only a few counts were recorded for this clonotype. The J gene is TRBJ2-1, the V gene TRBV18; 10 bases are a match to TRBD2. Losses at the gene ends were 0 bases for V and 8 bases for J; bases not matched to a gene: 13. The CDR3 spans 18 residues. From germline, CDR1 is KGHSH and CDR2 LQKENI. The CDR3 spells CASSPPRGVSGRFYEQFF. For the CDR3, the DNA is TGTGCCAGCTCACCACCGAGGGGAGTTAGCGGGAGGTTCTATGAGCAGTTCTTC. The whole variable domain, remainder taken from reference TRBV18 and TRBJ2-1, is NAGVMQNPRHLVRRRGQEARLRCSPMKGHSHVYWYRQLPEEGLKFMVYLQKENIIDESGMPKERFSAEFPKEGPSILRIQQVVRGDSAAYFCASSPPRGVSGRFYEQFFGPGTRLTVL.

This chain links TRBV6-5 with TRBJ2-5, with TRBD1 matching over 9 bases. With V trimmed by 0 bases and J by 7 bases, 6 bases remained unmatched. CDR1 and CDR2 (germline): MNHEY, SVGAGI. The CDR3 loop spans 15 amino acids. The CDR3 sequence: CASSYSDGQGWTQYF. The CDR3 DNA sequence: TGTGCCAGCAGTTACTCAGACGGACAGGGGTGGACCCAGTACTTC.

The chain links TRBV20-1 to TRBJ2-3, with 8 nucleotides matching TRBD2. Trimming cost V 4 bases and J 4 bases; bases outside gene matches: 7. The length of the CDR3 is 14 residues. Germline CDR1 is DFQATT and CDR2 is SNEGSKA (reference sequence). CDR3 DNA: TGCAGTGCTATAGGAGCGGGAGACGCAGATACGCAGTATTTT. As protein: CSAIGAGDADTQYF.

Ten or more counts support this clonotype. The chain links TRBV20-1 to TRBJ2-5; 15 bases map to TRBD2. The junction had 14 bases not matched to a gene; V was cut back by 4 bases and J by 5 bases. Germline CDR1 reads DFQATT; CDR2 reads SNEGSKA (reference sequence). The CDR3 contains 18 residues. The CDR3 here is CSATSHWTSGRAGETQYF. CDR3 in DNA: TGCAGTGCTACCTCACACTGGACTAGCGGGAGGGCCGGGGAGACCCAGTACTTC.

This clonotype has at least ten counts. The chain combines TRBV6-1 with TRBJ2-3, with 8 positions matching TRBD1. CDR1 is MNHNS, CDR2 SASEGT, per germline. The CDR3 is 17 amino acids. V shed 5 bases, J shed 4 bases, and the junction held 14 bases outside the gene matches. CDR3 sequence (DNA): TGTGCCAGCAGTTTTACCCCGCCGGACAGGGCGGCAGATACGCAGTATTTT. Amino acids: CASSFTPPDRAADTQYF.

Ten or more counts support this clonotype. The DNA of the CDR3 is TGCAGCGTTGCTCCGGTCCAGGGGGCCCCCACTGAAGCTTTCTTT. Translated: CSVAPVQGAPTEAFF. The rearrangement uses TRBV29-1 and TRBJ1-1; 8 bases are shared with TRBD1. Unmatched junction bases numbered 11, after V lost 4 bases and J lost 4 bases. Per germline, CDR1 SQVTM and CDR2 ANQGSEA. CDR3 size: 15 residues.

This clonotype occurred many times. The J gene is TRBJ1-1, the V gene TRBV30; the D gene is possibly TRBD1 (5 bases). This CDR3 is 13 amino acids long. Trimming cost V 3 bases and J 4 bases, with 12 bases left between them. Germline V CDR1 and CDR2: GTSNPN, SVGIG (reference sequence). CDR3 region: CAWSATGGTEAFF. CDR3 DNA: TGTGCCTGGAGCGCAACGGGGGGCACTGAAGCTTTCTTT. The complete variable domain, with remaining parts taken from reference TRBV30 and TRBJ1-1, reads SQTIHQWPATLVQPVGSPLSLECTVEGTSNPNLYWYRQAAGRGLQLLFYSVGIGQISSEVPQNLSASRPQDRQFILSSKKLLLSDSGFYLCAWSATGGTEAFFGQGTRLTVV.

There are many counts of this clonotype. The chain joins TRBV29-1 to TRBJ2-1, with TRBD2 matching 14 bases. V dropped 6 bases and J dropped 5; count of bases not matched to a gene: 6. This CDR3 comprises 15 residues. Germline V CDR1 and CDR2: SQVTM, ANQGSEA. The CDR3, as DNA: TGCAGCGTCCATCGACTAGCGGGAGGGGACAATGAGCAGTTCTTC. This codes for CSVHRLAGGDNEQFF.

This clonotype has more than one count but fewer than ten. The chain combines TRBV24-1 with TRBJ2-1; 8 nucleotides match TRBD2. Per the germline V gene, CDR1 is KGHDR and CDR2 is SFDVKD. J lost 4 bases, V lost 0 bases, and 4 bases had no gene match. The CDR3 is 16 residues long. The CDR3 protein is CATSDLAAGGYNEQFF. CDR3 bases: TGTGCCACCAGTGATTTGGCGGCGGGAGGTTACAATGAGCAGTTCTTC.

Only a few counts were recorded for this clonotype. The CDR3 DNA reads TGTGCCAGCAGCTCAAGACAGGGGCCTTCCTATGGCTACACCTTC. Protein: CASSSRQGPSYGYTF. This chain joins TRBV7-2 and TRBJ1-2, with 8 positions matching TRBD1. CDR1 is SGHTA and CDR2 is FQGNSA in the germline V gene. V shed 4 bases and J 4 bases; nucleotides not matched to a gene: 8. CDR3 length: 15 residues.

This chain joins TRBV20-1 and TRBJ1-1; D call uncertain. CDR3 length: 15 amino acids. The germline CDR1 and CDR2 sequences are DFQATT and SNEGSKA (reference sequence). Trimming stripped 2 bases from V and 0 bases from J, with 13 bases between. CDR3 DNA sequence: TGCAGTGCTAGACACCCGGAGAGTATGAACACTGAAGCTTTCTTT. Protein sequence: CSARHPESMNTEAFF.

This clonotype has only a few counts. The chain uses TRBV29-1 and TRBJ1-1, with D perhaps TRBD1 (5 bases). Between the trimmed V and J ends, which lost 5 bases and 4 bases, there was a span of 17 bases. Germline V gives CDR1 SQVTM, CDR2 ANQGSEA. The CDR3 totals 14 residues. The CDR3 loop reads CSVKPKGGGTEAFF. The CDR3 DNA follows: TGCAGCGTTAAACCAAAGGGTGGGGGCACTGAAGCTTTCTTT. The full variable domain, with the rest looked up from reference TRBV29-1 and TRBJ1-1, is SAVISQKPSRDICQRGTSLTIQCQVDSQVTMMFWYRQQPGQSLTLIATANQGSEATYESGFVIDKFPISRPNLTFSTLTVSNMSPEDSSIYLCSVKPKGGGTEAFFGQGTRLTVV.

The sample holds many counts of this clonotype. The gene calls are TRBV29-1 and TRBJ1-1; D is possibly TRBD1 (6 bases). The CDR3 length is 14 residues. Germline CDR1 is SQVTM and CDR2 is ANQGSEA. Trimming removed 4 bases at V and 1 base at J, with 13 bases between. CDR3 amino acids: CSVVDRRGNTEAFF. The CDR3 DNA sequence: TGCAGCGTTGTGGACAGACGAGGGAACACTGAAGCTTTCTTT.

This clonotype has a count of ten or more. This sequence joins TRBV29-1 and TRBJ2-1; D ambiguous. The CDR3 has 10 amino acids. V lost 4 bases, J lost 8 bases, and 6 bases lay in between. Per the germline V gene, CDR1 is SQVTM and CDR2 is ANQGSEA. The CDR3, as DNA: TGCAGCGTTGCACGTGATGAGCAGTTCTTC. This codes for CSVARDEQFF.

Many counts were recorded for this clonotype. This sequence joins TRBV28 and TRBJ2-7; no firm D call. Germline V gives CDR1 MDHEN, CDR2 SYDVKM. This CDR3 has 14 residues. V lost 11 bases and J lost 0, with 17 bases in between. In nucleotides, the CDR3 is TGTGCCGTTAGTTGGGCAGAGAGCTCCTACGAGCAGTACTTC. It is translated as CAVSWAESSYEQYF.

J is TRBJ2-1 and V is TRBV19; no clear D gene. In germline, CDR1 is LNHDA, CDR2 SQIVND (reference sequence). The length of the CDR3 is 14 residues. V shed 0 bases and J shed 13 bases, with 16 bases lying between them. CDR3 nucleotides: TGTGCCAGTAGTATAGATCTAGTCCGTACTGCACAGTTCTTC. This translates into CASSIDLVRTAQFF.

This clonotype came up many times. Here the CDR3 DNA reads TGTGCCAGCAGTGAAAAGTCTGAAGCTTTCTTT. As protein: CASSEKSEAFF. The J gene is TRBJ1-1, the V gene TRBV2; no clear D gene. The germline gives CDR1 SNHLY, CDR2 FYNNEI. The CDR3 runs 11 residues. The V and J ends lost 2 bases and 6 bases respectively, with 4 bases between them.

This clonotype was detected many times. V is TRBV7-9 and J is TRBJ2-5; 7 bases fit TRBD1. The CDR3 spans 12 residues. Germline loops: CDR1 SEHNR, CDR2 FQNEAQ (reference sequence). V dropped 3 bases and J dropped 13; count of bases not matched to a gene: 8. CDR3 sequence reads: CASSLGRDRRYF. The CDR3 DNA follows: TGTGCCAGCAGCTTGGGACGGGACAGAAGGTACTTC.

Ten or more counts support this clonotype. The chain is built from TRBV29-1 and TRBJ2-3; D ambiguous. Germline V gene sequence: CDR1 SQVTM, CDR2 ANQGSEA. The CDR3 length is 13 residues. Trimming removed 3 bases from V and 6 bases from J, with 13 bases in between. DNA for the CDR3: TGCAGCGTTGATTTTGGGTTTTCGGATACGCAGTATTTT. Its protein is CSVDFGFSDTQYF.

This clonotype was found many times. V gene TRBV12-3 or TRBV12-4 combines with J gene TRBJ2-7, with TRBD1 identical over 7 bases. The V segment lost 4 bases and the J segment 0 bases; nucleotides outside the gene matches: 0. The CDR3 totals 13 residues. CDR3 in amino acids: CASSWDSSYEQYF. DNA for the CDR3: TGTGCCAGCAGTTGGGACAGCTCCTACGAGCAGTACTTC.

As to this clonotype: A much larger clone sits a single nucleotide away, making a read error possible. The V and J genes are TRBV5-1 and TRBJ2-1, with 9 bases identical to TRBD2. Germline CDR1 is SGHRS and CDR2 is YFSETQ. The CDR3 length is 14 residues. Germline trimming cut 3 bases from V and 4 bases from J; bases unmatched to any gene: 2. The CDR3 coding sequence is TGCGCCAGCAGCTCGCTAGCGGGATACAATGAGCAGTTCTTC. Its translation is CASSSLAGYNEQFF.

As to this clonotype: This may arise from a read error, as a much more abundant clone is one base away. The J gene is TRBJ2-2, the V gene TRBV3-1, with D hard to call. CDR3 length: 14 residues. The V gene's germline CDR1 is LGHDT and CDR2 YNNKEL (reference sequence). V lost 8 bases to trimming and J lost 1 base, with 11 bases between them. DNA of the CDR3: TGTGCCAGCGGCTTTCTAGAGAACACCGGGGAGCTGTTTTTT. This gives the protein CASGFLENTGELFF. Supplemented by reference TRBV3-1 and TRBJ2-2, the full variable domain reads DTAVSQTPKYLVTQMGNDKSIKCEQNLGHDTMYWYKQDSKKFLKIMFSYNNKELIINETVPNRFSPKSPDKAHLNLHINSLELGDSAVYFCASGFLENTGELFFGEGSRLTVL.